This TCR beta chain was sequenced during a study of blood T cell repertoires in COVID-19 (dated by TCRdb to about 2020). About the investigation overall: Samples covering the acute and convalescent phases of COVID-19 were provided by collaborators in the United States, Italy and Spain. The material from the prospective study consisted of cDNA or gDNA derived from T cells, B-cell-depleted T cells, or PBMCs. Deeply sampled blood TCRbeta repertoires from subjects exposed to, actively infected with, or recovered from COVID-19 were included in the dataset. The repertoires were released in a freely available public database meant as a resource for research on the immune response to SARS-CoV-2. Samples came from the ongoing ImmuneRACE study (first 160 participants) plus 1,254 subjects from 6 global collaborators. The sample metadata nearly always contained a de-identified subject ID, COVID-19 status, age in years and sex. Where available, HLA class I and class II types were taken from metadata supplied by the sample provider and were not determined by assay-based typing.

Overall study results and their limits: The amount of clinical and demographic metadata varied by source and participant and was provided uncurated.

Comment on this clone: No cognate antigen has been identified for it. No base-level quality is on record; no much larger clone is a single base apart.

Enrolling through a virtual design, the prospective study's participants ranged in age from roughly 18 to 95 years and lived across about two dozen United States geographic areas. In the prospective study, participants were assigned to cohorts based on the clinical history participants reported in a screening survey and a study questionnaire. Mobile phlebotomists in the prospective study collected whole blood, serum and a nasopharyngeal or oropharyngeal swab from every participant. Over an approximately 2-month period, participants in the prospective study had the option of providing additional blood draws and questionnaires. Prospective study blood samples were shipped either frozen or at room temperature before DNA extraction. The immunoSEQ Assay, a bias-controlled multiplex PCR, was used to amplify TCRbeta CDR3 regions from genomic DNA. Concerning the study's data processing: Within the assay, amplification of reference gene primers was used to estimate how many nucleated cells each sample contained. Sequence reads were collapsed and filtered to measure the absolute abundance of every unique TCRbeta CDR3 rearrangement. For each sample, productive Simpson clonality was calculated as the square root of Simpson's diversity index over productive rearrangements. The immuneACCESS repertoire file appears here via TCRdb, limited to in-frame rearrangements. These files lack a portion of the clones; in checked studies, under half of the deficit traces to unresolved V genes, and the cause of the others is not known. That table is the source of V, J and clone size, and D and trimming were worked out from the DNA. Across this sample there are under 250,000 clones, with 85% seen only once. Together, the top ten hold 9.1% of the sample.

This TCR came from a woman aged 50 to 60 with acute COVID-19. Sequencing was carried out using PBMCs or T cells enriched from blood (not recorded which).

The nucleotide sequence is given as TGTGCCAGCACCGTTGAGAGGAGGATTACTAACTATGGCTACACCTTC. It codes for CASTVERRITNYGYTF. Recombination linked TRBV28 to TRBJ1-2, with the identity of the D gene unclear. Its CDR3 holds 16 amino acids, cysteine through phenylalanine. The only DNA kept is the CDR3, 48 bases in frame from the first base. As encoded in the germline V gene, CDR1 is MDHEN while CDR2 is SYDVKM. Trimming at the junction amounts to 7 bases on V and 0 bases on J, and the germline ends lie 18 bases apart.